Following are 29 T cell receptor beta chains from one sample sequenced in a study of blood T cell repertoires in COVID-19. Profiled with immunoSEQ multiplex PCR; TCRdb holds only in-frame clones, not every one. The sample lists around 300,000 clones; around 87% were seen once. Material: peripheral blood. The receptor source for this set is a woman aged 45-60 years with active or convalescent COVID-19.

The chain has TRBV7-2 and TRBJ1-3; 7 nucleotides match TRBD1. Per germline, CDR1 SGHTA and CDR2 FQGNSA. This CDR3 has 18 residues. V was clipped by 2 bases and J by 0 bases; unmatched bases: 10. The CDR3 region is CASSLYWDSRYSGNTIYF. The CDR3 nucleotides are TGTGCCAGCAGCTTATATTGGGACAGTCGATACTCTGGAAACACCATATATTTT.

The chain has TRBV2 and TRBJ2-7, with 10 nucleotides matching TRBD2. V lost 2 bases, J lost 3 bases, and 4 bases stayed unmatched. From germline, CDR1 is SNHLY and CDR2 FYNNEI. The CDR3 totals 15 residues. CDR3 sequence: CASSEPPSGSYEQYF. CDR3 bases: TGTGCCAGCAGTGAACCCCCTAGCGGGAGCTACGAGCAGTACTTC.

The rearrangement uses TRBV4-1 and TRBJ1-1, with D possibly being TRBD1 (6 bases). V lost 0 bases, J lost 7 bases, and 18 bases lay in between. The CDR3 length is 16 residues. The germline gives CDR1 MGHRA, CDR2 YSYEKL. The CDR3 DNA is TGCGCCAGCAGCCAAGAAAGGCCCAAGGGGGTAGTTGAAGCTTTCTTT. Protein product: CASSQERPKGVVEAFF.

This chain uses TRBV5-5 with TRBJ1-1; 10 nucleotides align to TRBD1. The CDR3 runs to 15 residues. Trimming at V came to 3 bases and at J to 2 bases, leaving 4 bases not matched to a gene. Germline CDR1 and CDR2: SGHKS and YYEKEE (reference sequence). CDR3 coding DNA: TGTGCCAGCAGCTCTGACAGGGGGCCTAACACTGAAGCTTTCTTT. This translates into CASSSDRGPNTEAFF.

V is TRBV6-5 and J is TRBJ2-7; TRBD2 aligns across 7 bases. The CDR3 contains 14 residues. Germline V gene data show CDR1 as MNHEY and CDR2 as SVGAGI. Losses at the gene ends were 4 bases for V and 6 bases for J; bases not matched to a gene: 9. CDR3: CASSCSGPSCEQYF. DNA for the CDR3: TGTGCCAGCAGTTGTAGCGGGCCCTCGTGCGAGCAGTACTTC.

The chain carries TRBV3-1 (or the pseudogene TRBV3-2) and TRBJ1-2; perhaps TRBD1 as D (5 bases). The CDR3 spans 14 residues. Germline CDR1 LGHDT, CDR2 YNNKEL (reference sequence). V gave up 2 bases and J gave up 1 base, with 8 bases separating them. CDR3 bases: TGTGCCAGCAGCCAATACGGGGGTAACTATGGCTACACCTTC. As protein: CASSQYGGNYGYTF.

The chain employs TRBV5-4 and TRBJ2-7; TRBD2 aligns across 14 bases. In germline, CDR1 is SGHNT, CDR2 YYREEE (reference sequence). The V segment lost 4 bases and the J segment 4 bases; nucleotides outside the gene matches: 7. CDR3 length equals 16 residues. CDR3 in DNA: TGTGCCAGCAGCGCTGGGACTAGCGGGAGATCATACGAGCAGTACTTC. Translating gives CASSAGTSGRSYEQYF.

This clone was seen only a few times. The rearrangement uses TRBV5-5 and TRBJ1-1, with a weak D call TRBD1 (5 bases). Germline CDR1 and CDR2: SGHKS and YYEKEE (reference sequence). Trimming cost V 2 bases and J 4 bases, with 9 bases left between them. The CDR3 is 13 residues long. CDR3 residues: CASSLGVRTEAFF. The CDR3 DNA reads TGTGCCAGCAGCTTAGGGGTTCGCACTGAAGCTTTCTTT.

The CDR3 coding sequence is TGTGCCAGCAGCTTAGGAGCCTCTAACTATGGCTACACCTTC. Amino acids: CASSLGASNYGYTF. This chain connects TRBV7-8 to TRBJ1-2; D call uncertain. Deletions cut 1 base from V and 0 bases from J, with 6 bases between. The CDR3 sequence is 14 residues long. The germline V gene has CDR1 SGHVS and CDR2 FQNEAQ.

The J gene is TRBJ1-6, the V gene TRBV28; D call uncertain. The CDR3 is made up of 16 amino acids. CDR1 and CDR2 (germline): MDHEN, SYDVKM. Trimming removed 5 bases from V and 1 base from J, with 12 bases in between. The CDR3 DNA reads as TGTGCCAGCAGTAAAGGTTCGGGGTCCTATAATTCACCCCTCCACTTT. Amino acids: CASSKGSGSYNSPLHF.

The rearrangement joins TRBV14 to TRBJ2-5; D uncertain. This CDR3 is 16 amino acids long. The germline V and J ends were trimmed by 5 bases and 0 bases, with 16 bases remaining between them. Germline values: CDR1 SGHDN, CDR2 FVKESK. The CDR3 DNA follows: TGTGCCAGCAGCACAGCAGCAGGCTTGTACCAAGAGACCCAGTACTTC. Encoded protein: CASSTAAGLYQETQYF.

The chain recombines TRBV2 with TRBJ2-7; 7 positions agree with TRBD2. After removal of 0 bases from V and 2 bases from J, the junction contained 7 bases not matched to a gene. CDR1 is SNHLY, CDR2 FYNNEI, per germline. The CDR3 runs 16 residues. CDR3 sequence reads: CASSEASGTIPYEQYF. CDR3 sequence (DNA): TGTGCCAGCAGTGAAGCAAGTGGGACTATCCCCTACGAGCAGTACTTC.

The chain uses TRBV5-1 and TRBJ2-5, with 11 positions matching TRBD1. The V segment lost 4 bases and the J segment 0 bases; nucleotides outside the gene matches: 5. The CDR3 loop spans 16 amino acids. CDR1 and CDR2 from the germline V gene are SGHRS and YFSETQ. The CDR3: CASSPGDRGYQETQYF. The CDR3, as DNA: TGCGCCAGCAGCCCGGGGGACAGGGGGTACCAAGAGACCCAGTACTTC.

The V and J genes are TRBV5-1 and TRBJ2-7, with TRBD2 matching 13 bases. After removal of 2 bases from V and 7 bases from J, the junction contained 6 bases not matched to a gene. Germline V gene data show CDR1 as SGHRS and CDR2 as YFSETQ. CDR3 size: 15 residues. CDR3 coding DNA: TGCGCCAGCAGCTTTACTAGCGGGAGGGCGAAAGAGCAGTACTTC. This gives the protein CASSFTSGRAKEQYF.

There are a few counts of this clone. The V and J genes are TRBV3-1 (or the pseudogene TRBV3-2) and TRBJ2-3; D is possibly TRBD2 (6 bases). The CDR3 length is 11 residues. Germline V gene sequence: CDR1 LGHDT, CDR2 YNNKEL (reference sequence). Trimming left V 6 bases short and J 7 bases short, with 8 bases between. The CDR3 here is CASSRGYTQYF. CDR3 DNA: TGTGCCAGCAGTCGGGGGTATACGCAGTATTTT.

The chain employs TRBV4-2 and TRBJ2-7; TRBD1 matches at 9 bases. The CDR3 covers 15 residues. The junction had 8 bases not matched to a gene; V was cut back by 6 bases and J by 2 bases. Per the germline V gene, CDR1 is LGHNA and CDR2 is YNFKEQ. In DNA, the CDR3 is TGTGCCAGCAGACCGGGACAGGGTAAAACCTACGAGCAGTACTTC. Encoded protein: CASRPGQGKTYEQYF.

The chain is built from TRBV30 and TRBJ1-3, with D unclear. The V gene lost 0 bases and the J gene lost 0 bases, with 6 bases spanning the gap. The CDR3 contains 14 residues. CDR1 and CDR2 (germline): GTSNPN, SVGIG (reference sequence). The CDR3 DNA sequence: TGTGCCTGGAGTGTGGGAGACTCTGGAAACACCATATATTTT. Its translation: CAWSVGDSGNTIYF.

The CDR3 DNA is TGTGCCAGCAGTCACAATCCCAATCCGGCTAGGAGCAATCAGCCCCAGCATTTT. This translates into CASSHNPNPARSNQPQHF. The gene calls are TRBV6-6 and TRBJ1-5, with no clear D. Germline lookup yields CDR1 MNHNY and CDR2 SVGAGI (reference sequence). This CDR3 has 18 amino acids. The germline V and J ends were trimmed by 5 bases and 1 base, with 21 bases remaining between them.

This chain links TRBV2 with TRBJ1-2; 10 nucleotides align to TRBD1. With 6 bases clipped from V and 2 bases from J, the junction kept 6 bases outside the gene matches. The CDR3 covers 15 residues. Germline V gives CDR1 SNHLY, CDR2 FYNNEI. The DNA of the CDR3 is TGTGCCAGCAGCCCTTTGACAGGGGGCAACTATGGCTACACCTTC. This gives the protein CASSPLTGGNYGYTF.

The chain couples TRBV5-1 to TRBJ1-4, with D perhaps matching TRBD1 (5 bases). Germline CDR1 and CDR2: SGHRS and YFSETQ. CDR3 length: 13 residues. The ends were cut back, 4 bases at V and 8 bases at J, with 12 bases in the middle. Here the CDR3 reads CASSAGPQEKLFF. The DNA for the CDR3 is TGCGCCAGCAGCGCGGGACCTCAAGAAAAACTGTTTTTT.

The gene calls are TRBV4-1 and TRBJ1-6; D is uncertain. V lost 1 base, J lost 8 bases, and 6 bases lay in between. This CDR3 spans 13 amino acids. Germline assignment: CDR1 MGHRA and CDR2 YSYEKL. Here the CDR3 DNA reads TGCGCCAGCAGCCAAGGTAGCGATTCACCCCTCCACTTT. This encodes CASSQGSDSPLHF.

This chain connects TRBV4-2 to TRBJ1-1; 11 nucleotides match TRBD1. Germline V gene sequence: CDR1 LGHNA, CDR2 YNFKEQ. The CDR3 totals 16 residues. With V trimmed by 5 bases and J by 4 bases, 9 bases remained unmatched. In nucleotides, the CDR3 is TGTGCCAGCAGCGATCACGGGACAGGGGGTTTCACTGAAGCTTTCTTT. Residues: CASSDHGTGGFTEAFF.

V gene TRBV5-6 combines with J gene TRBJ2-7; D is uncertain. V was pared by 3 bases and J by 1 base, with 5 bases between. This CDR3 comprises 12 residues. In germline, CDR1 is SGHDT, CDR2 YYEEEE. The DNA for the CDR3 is TGTGCCAGCAGCTCTTTGTCCTACGAGCAGTACTTC. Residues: CASSSLSYEQYF.

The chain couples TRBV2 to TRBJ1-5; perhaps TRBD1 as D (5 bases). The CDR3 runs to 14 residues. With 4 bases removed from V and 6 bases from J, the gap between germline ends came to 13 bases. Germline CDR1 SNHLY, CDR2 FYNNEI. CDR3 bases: TGTGCCAGCAGTGGGGAGGGGCTAGCTCAGCCCCAGCATTTT. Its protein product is CASSGEGLAQPQHF.

The CDR3 is CASSQVQGAGGFLGPGELFF. The DNA for the CDR3 is TGTGCCAGCAGCCAAGTTCAGGGGGCAGGGGGCTTCCTAGGACCCGGGGAGCTGTTTTTT. The chain couples TRBV3-1 (or the pseudogene TRBV3-2) to TRBJ2-2; TRBD1 agrees at 8 bases. The V gene's germline CDR1 is LGHDT and CDR2 YNNKEL (reference sequence). The ends lost 1 base at V and 6 bases at J; junction bases unmatched: 19. This CDR3 is built from 20 residues.

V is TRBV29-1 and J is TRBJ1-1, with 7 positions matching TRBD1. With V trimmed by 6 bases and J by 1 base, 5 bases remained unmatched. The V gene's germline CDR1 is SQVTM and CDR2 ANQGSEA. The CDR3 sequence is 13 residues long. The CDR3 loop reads CSVSGTANTEAFF. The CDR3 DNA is TGCAGCGTGTCCGGGACAGCGAACACTGAAGCTTTCTTT.

CDR3 sequence (DNA): TGCGCCAGCAGCCAAGATAGGACAGCCCCGTATGGCTACACCTTC. Encoded protein: CASSQDRTAPYGYTF. This chain links TRBV4-3 with TRBJ1-2; tentatively, D is TRBD1 (6 bases). The V gene's germline CDR1 is LGHNA and CDR2 YSLEER. Trimming removed 0 bases from V and 5 bases from J, with 13 bases in between. This CDR3 is 15 amino acids long.

The CDR3 DNA is TGTGCCTGGGACCCAACTCCGTACGAGCAGTACTTC. Residues: CAWDPTPYEQYF. The chain carries TRBV30 and TRBJ2-7; D is ambiguous. Trimming left V 5 bases short and J 4 bases short, with 12 bases between. CDR3 length equals 12 residues. Germline CDR1 is GTSNPN and CDR2 is SVGIG (reference sequence).

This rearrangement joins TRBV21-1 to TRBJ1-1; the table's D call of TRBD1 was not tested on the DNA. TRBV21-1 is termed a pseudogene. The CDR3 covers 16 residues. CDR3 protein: CASLGGQGASHTEAFF. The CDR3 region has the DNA TGTGCCAGCCTAGGGGGACAGGGAGCATCCCACACTGAAGCTTTCTTT.